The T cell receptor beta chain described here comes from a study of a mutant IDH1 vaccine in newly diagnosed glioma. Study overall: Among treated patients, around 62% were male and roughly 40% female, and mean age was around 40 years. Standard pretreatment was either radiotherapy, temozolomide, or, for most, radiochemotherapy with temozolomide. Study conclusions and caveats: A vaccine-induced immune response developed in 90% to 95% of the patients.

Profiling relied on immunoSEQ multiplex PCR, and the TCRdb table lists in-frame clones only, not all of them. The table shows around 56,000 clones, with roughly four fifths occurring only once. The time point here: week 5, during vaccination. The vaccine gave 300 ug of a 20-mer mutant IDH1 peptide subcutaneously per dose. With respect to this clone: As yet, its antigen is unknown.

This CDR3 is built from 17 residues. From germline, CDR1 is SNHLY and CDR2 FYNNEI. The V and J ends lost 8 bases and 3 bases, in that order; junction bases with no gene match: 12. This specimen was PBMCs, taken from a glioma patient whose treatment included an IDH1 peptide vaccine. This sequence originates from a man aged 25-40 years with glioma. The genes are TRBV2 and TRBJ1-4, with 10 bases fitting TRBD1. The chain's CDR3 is CASSKQGQGLANEKLFF. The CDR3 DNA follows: TGTGCCAGCTCCAAACAGGGACAGGGGTTAGCTAATGAAAAACTGTTTTTT.